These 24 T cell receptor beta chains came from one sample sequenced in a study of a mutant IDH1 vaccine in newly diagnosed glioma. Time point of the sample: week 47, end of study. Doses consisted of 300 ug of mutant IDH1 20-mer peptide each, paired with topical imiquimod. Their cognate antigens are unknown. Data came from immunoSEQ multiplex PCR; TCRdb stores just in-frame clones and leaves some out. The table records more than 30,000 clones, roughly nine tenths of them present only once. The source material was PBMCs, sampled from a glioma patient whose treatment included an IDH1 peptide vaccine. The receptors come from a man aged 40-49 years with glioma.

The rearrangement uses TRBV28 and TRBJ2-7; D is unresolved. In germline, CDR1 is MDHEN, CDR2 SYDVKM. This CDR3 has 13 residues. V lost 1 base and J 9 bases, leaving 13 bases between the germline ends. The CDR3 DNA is TGTGCCAGCAGTTTATTGGTCCGGGTGGGGCAGTACTTC. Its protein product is CASSLLVRVGQYF.

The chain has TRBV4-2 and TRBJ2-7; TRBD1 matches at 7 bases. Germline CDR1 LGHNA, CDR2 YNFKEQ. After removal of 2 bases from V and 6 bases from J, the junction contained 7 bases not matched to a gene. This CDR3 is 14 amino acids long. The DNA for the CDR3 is TGTGCCAGCAGCCAAAGGGACAGCGTAGCCGAGCAGTACTTC. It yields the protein CASSQRDSVAEQYF.

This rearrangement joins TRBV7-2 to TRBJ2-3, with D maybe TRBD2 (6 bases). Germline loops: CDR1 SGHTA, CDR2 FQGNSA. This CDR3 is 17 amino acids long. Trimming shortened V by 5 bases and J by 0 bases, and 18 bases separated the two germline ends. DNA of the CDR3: TGTGCCAGCAGCCCTCTGGGGGGAGGTTTTAGCACAGATACGCAGTATTTT. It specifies CASSPLGGGFSTDTQYF.

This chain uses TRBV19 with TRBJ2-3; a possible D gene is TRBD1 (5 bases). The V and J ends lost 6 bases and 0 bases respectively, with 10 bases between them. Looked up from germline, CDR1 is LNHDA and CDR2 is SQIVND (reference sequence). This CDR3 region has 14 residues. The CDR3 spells CASSRQTSTDTQYF. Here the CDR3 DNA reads TGTGCCAGTAGCCGACAGACTAGCACAGATACGCAGTATTTT.

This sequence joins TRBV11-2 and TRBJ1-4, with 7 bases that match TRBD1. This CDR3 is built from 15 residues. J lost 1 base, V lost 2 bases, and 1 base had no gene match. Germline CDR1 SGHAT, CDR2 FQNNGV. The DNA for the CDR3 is TGTGCCAGCAGCTTACAGGGGGGAACTAATGAAAAACTGTTTTTT. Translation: CASSLQGGTNEKLFF.

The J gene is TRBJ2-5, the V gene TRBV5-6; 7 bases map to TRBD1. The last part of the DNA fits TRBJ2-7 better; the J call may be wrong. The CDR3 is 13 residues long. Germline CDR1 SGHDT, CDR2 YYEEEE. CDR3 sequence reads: CASSYDRDYEQYF. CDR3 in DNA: TGTGCCAGCAGCTACGACAGGGATTACGAGCAGTACTTC.

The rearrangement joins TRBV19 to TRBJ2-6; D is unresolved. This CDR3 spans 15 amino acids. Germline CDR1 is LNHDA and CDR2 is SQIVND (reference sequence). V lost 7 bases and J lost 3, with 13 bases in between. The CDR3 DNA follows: TGTGCCAGTACCCAGGACGTTAGTGGGGCCAACGTCCTGACTTTC. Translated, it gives CASTQDVSGANVLTF.

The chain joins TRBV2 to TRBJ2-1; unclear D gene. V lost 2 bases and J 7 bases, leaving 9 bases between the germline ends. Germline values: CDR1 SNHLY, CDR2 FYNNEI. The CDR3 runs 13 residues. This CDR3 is CASSENVHNEQFF. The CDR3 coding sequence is TGTGCCAGCAGTGAAAACGTGCATAATGAGCAGTTCTTC.

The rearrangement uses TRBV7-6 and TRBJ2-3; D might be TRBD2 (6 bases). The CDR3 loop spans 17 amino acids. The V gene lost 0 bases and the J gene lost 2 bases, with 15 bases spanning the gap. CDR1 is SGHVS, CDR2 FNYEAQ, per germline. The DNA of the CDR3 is TGTGCCAGCAGCTTAGCGTCGGTGCGGGGACCCACAGATACGCAGTATTTT. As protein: CASSLASVRGPTDTQYF.

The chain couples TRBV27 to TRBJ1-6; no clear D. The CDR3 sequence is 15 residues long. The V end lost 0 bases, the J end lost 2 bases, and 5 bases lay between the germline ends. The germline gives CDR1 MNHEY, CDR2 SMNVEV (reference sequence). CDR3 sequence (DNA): TGTGCCAGCAGTTTATCAGGGACCTATAATTCACCCCTCCACTTT. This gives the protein CASSLSGTYNSPLHF.

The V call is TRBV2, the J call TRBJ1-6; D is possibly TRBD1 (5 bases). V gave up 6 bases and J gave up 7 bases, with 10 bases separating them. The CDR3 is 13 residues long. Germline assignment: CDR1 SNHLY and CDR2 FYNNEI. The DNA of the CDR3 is TGTGCCAGCAGAAGGGAGGGGAATTCACCCCTCCACTTT. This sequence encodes CASRREGNSPLHF.

CDR3 in DNA: TGTGCCAGCACCAGAAACGGGCTAGCGGCCGAGACCCAGTACTTC. Translating gives CASTRNGLAAETQYF. V usage is TRBV2 and J usage is TRBJ2-5; 7 nucleotides align to TRBD2. Germline V gives CDR1 SNHLY, CDR2 FYNNEI. Trimming removed 7 bases from V and 5 bases from J; junction bases left unmatched: 13. The CDR3 covers 15 residues.

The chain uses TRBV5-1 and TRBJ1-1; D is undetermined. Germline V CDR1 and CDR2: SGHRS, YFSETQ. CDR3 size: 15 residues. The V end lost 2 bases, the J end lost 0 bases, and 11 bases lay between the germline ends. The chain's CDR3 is CASSLRGTMNTEAFF. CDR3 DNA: TGCGCCAGCAGCTTACGGGGAACCATGAACACTGAAGCTTTCTTT.

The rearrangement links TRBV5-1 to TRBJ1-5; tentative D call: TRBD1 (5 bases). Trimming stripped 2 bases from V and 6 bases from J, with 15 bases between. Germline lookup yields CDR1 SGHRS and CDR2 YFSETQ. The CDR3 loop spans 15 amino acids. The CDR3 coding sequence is TGCGCCAGCAGCTTTACAGGAGGCCCGGGTCAGCCCCAGCATTTT. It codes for CASSFTGGPGQPQHF.

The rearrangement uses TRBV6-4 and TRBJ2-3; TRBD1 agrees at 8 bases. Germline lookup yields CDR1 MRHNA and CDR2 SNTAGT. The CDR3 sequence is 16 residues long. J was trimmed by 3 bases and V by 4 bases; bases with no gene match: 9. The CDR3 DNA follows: TGTGCCAGCAGTGTCGAATTTGGACAGGGAACAGATACGCAGTATTTT. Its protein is CASSVEFGQGTDTQYF.

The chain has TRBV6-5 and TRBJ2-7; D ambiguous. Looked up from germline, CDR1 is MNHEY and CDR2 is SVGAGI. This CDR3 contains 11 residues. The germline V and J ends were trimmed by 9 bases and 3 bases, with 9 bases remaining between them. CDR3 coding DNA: TGTGCCAGAGGATATGACTACGAGCAGTACTTC. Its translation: CARGYDYEQYF.

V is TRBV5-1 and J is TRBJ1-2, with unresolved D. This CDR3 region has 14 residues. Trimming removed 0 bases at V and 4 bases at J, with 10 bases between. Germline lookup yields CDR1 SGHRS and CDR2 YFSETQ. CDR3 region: CASSLDRGPYGYTF. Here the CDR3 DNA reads TGCGCCAGCAGCTTGGATCGCGGACCCTATGGCTACACCTTC.

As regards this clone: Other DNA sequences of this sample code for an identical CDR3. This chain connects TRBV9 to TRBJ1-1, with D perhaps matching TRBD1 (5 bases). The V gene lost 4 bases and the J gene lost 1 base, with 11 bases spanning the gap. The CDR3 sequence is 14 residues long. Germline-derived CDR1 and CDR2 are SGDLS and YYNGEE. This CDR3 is CASSIQQGNTEAFF. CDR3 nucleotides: TGTGCCAGCAGCATCCAGCAGGGGAACACTGAAGCTTTCTTT.

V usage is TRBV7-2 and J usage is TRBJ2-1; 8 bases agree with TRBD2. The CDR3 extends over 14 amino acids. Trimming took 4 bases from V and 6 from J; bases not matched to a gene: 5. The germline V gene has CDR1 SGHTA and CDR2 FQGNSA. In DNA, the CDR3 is TGTGCCAGCAGCTCCTCCGGACTAGCCAATGAGCAGTTCTTC. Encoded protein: CASSSSGLANEQFF.

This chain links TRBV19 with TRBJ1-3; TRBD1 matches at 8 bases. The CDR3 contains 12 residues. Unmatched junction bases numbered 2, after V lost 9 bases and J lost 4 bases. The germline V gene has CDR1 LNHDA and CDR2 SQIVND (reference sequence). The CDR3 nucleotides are TGTGCCAGCCGGGACAGGGGAAACACCATATATTTT. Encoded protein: CASRDRGNTIYF.

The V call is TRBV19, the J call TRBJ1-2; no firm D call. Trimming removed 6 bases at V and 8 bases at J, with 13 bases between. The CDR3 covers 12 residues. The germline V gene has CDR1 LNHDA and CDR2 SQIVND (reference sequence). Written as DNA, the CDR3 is TGTGCCAGTAGCCCGACGGAAAGGGGCTACACCTTC. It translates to CASSPTERGYTF.

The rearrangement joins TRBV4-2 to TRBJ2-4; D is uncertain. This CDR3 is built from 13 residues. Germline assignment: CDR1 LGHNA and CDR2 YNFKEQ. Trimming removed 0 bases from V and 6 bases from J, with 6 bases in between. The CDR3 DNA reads TGTGCCAGCAGCCAAGAAATTGGAAACATTCAGTACTTC. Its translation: CASSQEIGNIQYF.

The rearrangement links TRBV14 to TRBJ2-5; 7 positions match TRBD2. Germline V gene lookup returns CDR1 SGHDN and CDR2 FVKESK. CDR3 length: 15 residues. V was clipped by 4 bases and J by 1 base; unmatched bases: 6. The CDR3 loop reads CASSPRLARQETQYF. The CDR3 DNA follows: TGTGCCAGCAGCCCGAGACTAGCCCGCCAAGAGACCCAGTACTTC.

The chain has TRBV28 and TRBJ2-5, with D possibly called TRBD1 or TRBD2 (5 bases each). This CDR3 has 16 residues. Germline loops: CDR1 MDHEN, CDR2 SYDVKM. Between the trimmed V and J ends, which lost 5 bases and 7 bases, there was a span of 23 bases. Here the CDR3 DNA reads TGTGCCAGCAGTCCACCTGGGACGGCGCAACGGGTGACCCAGTACTTC. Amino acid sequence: CASSPPGTAQRVTQYF.